A selection of T cell receptor beta chains follows, all from one sample in a study of blood T cells in healthy people across ages. MiXCR, run by TCRdb on the 5' RACE reads, gives a single entry per CDR3 protein. The sample holds some 880,000 distinct CDR3 sequences; roughly 34% are singletons and the top ten take 13%. Sequencing was performed on blood. Receptors originate from a man between 18 and 29 years old in good health. Both conserved end residues are part of each CDR3.

CSARGGENTYEQYF	TRBV20-1	TRBJ2-7
CASSVEGMSGYTF	TRBV2	TRBJ1-2
CASSFGSSSYNEQFF	TRBV27	TRBJ2-1
CASSAGTGNNSPLHF	TRBV4-3	TRBJ1-6
CASSLVGGLNTEAFF	TRBV5-5	TRBJ1-1
CASRQQGVYNEQFF	TRBV6-5	TRBJ2-1
CASSPRSPGEAQYF	TRBV12-3/TRBV12-4	TRBJ2-4
CASSLASANTEAFF	TRBV5-1	TRBJ1-1
CASSQGPGLKKTQYF	TRBV4-3	TRBJ2-5
CASSSGEETQYF	TRBV12-3/TRBV12-4	TRBJ2-5
CASSYLGAGQPQHF	TRBV6-5	TRBJ1-5
CASSARGAQTEAFF	TRBV5-1	TRBJ1-1
CSHYLSDANYSYTF	TRBV20-1	TRBJ1-2
CASSRGTKETQYF	TRBV12-3/TRBV12-4	TRBJ2-5
CASSPDRAGNQPQHF	TRBV4-3	TRBJ1-5
CSAQKQGSAAYNEQFF	TRBV20-1	TRBJ2-1
CASSREVRTEAFF	TRBV6-4	TRBJ1-1
CASSQDLDAENYGYTF	TRBV4-3	TRBJ1-2
CASSYDSIYGYTF	TRBV6-5	TRBJ1-2
CSARDREGWFSSEAFF	TRBV20-1	TRBJ1-1
CASSPRQFEENEQFF	TRBV7-9	TRBJ2-1
CASSEYEGAGSSYEQYF	TRBV25-1	TRBJ2-7
CASSPLTSSSTQYF	TRBV5-1	TRBJ2-5
CASSLSGQGLRAKNIQYF	TRBV27	TRBJ2-4
CSAGSVNYGYTF	TRBV20-1	TRBJ1-2
CASSRESTEAFF	TRBV6-6	TRBJ1-1
CASSQDLGTEYGYTF	TRBV4-1	TRBJ1-2
CASRLHSTNTEAFF	TRBV12-3/TRBV12-4	TRBJ1-1
CASSYFRREQFF	TRBV6-2/TRBV6-3	TRBJ2-1
CSASGRGTPYEQYF	TRBV20-1	TRBJ2-7
CASSKIPRDDGANVLTF	TRBV21-1	TRBJ2-6
CASSFGTGTGQQETQYF	TRBV5-1	TRBJ2-5
CSARTGPQDTQYF	TRBV20-1	TRBJ2-3
CASIWRRPGELFF	TRBV6-1	TRBJ2-2
CASSFPGRGTEAFF	TRBV5-1	TRBJ1-1
CASSLDAVGANQPQHF	TRBV7-2	TRBJ1-5
CASNGLALVTGETQYF	TRBV2	TRBJ2-5
CASSAGQGTGYGYTF	TRBV9	TRBJ1-2
CASSCYAGDGYTF	TRBV6-2/TRBV6-3	TRBJ1-2
CASSASSNTEAFF	TRBV11-2	TRBJ1-1
CASSPQTGTSGANVLTF	TRBV12-3/TRBV12-4	TRBJ2-6
CASSMGSNQPQHF	TRBV12-3/TRBV12-4	TRBJ1-5
CASRKLVLQETQYF	TRBV6-2/TRBV6-3	TRBJ2-5
CANSPPGGTGYGYTF	TRBV27	TRBJ1-2
CASSPPQGTQYF	TRBV5-5	TRBJ2-3
CASSQEAGRGGNEQFF	TRBV4-3	TRBJ2-1
CASSSRGDIPYEQYF	TRBV12-3/TRBV12-4	TRBJ2-7
CASSHPSGRGLGNEQFF	TRBV4-1	TRBJ2-1
CASSLLGVDSPLHF	TRBV7-2	TRBJ1-6
CSALDAGKGYNEQYF	TRBV20-1	TRBJ2-7